This T cell receptor beta chain was documented in a study of blood T cell repertoires in COVID-19. The cohort comprised adults aged about 18 to 90 years residing in approximately 25 US areas. Symptom resolution, clearance, or two negative PCRs marked donors in Cohort 3 as recovered. V gave up 5 bases and J gave up 0 bases; unmatched junction bases: 9. The CDR3 is 17 residues long. Germline V lookup: CDR1 SGHNT, CDR2 YENEEA. Original analysis: Counts of nucleated cells, estimated from reference gene primer amplification, were obtained. Libraries were prepared by immunoSEQ multiplex PCR; TCRdb keeps only in-frame clonotypes and omits some of them. V and J calls plus clone size are reproduced from that table; the DNA served to infer D and trimming. This repertoire shows 150,000 to 200,000 clones, 80% found once; its top ten account for about 5.6%.

The chain carries TRBV11-3 and TRBJ2-2, with 7 bases aligning to TRBD2. Sequenced: PBMCs or T cells enriched from blood (not recorded which). The receptor was derived from a man between 40 and 49 years old who had recovered from COVID-19. The CDR3 nucleotides read TGTGCCAGCAGCCCGGGGAGGGCAGGAGCGAACACCGGGGAGCTGTTTTTT. The encoded protein is CASSPGRAGANTGELFF.